The text below deals with one TCR beta chain. Its antigen is as yet unknown. Sequencing was performed with immunoSEQ multiplex PCR; in TCRdb, only in-frame clones are kept and a portion is missing. The repertoire consists of about 170,000 clones, with over 85% occurring once and the leading ten covering 10%. The germline V gene has CDR1 SGHNT and CDR2 YYREEE (reference sequence). The length of the CDR3 is 15 residues. The V gene end was trimmed by 2 bases and the J gene end by 2 bases; junction bases not matched to a gene: 6. The data were taken from a study of cytomegalovirus exposure and HLA in healthy donors. Points from the study as a whole: The study labeled more than 150 TCR beta chains cytomegalovirus-associated.

The chain recombines TRBV5-4 with TRBJ2-7; TRBD2 agrees at 8 bases. The sample was PBMCs. The receptor was derived from a woman between 18 and 29 years old in good health and CMV-seropositive. CDR3 protein: CASSFHSGKTYEQYF. The CDR3 region has the DNA TGTGCCAGCAGCTTCCATAGCGGGAAAACCTACGAGCAGTACTTC.